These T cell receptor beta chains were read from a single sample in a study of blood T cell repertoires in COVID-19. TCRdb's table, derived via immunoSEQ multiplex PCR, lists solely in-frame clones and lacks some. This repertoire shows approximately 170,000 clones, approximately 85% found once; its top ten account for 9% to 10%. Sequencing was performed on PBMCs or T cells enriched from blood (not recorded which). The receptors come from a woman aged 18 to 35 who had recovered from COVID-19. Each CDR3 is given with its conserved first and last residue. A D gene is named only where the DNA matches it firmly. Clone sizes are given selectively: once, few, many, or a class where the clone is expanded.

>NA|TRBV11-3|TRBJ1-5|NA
CASSLGWGPRIFSQPQHF
TGTGCCAGCAGCTTAGGTTGGGGGCCAAGGATTTTTAGTCAGCCCCAGCATTTT
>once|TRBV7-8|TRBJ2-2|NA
CASSLVDSRTGELFF
TGTGCCAGCAGCTTAGTCGACAGCAGGACCGGGGAGCTGTTTTTT
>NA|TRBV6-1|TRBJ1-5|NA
CASSEFGANRPQHF
TGTGCCAGCAGTGAATTTGGGGCGAATCGGCCCCAGCATTTT
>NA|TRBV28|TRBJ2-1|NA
CASSSRLSGGPNNEQFF
TGTGCCAGCAGTTCCCGCTTGTCGGGGGGCCCTAACAATGAGCAGTTCTTC
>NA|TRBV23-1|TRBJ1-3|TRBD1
CAIQGWRNTIYF
TGCGCCATACAGGGGTGGAGAAACACCATATATTTT
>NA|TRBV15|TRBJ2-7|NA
CATSTMRDGPSEQYF
TGTGCCACCAGCACCATGAGGGATGGGCCCTCCGAGCAGTACTTC
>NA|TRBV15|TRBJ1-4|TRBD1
CATSYQTGVEKLFF
TGTGCCACCTCCTACCAGACAGGGGTTGAAAAACTGTTTTTT
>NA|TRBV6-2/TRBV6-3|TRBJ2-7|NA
CASSYAGNSYEQYF
TGTGCCAGCAGTTACGCAGGTAACTCCTACGAGCAGTACTTC
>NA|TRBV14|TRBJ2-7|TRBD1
CASSQTPTGAEQYF
TGTGCCAGCAGCCAAACCCCGACAGGGGCCGAGCAGTACTTC
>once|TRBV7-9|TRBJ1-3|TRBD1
CASSTQTQGTGNTIYF
TGTGCCAGCAGCACCCAAACACAGGGGACCGGAAACACCATATATTTT
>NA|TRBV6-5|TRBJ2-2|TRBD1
CASSPGQGEFGELFF
TGTGCCAGCAGTCCGGGACAGGGGGAGTTCGGGGAGCTGTTTTTT
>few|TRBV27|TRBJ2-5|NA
CASSFRDYHQETQYF
TGTGCCAGCAGTTTTAGAGACTATCACCAAGAGACCCAGTACTTC
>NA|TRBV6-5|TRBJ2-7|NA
CASSNYKANEQYF
TGTGCCAGCAGCAACTATAAGGCCAACGAGCAGTACTTC
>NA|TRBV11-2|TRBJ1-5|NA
CASSLGQMEPQHF
TGTGCCAGCAGCTTAGGACAAATGGAGCCCCAGCATTTT
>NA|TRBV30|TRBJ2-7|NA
CAWRQVGGELDEQYF
TGTGCCTGGAGACAAGTGGGCGGGGAATTAGACGAGCAGTACTTC
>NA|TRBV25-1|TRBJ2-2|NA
CASSVPAQGELFF
TGTGCCAGCAGTGTCCCCGCACAGGGGGAGCTGTTTTTT
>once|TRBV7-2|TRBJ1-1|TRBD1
CASSLNPATTGDGTEAFF
TGTGCCAGCAGCCTCAACCCAGCAACAACAGGGGATGGCACTGAAGCTTTCTTT
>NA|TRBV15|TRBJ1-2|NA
CATSRDLGGYGYTF
TGTGCCACCAGCAGAGATTTAGGGGGCTATGGCTACACCTTC
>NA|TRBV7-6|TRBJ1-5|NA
CASSLGVGGSNQPQHF
TGTGCCAGCAGCTTAGGGGTAGGGGGTAGCAATCAGCCCCAGCATTTT
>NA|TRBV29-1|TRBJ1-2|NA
CSALDGAGVSHGYTF
TGCAGCGCCCTAGACGGGGCAGGGGTGAGCCATGGCTACACCTTC
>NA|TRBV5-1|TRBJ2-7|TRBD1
CASSPHRGRDEQYF
TGCGCCAGCAGCCCTCACAGGGGTAGAGACGAGCAGTACTTC
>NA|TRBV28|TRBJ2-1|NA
CASSFPGTPTYNEQFF
TGTGCCAGCAGTTTCCCCGGGACACCAACTTACAATGAGCAGTTCTTC
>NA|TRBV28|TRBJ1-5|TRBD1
CASSLFRGTEPDQPQHF
TGTGCCAGCAGTTTATTTCGGGGGACAGAACCCGATCAGCCCCAGCATTTT
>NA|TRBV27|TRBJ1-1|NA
CAPGLDRKNTEAFF
TGTGCTCCGGGACTAGACAGAAAGAACACTGAAGCTTTCTTT
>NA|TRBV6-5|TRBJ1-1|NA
CASSPVTGLRTEAFF
TGTGCCAGCAGCCCAGTTACAGGGCTGAGGACTGAAGCTTTCTTT
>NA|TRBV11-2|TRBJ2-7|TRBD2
CASSSLAGGPYEQYF
TGTGCCAGCAGCTCCTTAGCGGGAGGTCCCTACGAGCAGTACTTC
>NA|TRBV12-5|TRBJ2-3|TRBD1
CASGEQGTTDTQYF
TGTGCTAGTGGTGAACAGGGGACCACAGATACGCAGTATTTT
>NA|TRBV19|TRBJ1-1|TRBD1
CASAGQENTEAFF
TGTGCCAGCGCGGGACAGGAGAACACTGAAGCTTTCTTT
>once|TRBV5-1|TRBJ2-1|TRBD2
CASSLDMVSGYYNEQFF
TGCGCCAGCAGCTTGGATATGGTTAGCGGGTACTACAATGAGCAGTTCTTC
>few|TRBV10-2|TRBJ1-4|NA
CASRSGATNEKLFF
TGCGCCAGCAGATCCGGTGCAACTAATGAAAAACTGTTTTTT
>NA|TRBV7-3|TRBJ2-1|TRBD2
CASSQGLADPYNEQFF
TGTGCCAGCAGCCAGGGACTAGCGGACCCCTACAATGAGCAGTTCTTC
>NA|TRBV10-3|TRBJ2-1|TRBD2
CAISVMGSGGSGEQFF
TGTGCCATCAGTGTAATGGGTAGCGGGGGGTCAGGTGAGCAGTTCTTC
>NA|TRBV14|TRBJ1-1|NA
CASSQLIGGDYGEGKAFF
TGTGCCAGCAGCCAGCTTATAGGGGGGGACTATGGTGAAGGAAAAGCTTTCTTT
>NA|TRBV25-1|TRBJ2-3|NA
CASSEYFGRGLDVDTQYF
TGTGCCAGCAGTGAATATTTCGGTCGGGGTTTGGATGTTGATACGCAGTATTTT
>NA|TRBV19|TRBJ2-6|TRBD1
CASTVIGISVTGGYSGANVLTF
TGTGCCAGTACCGTCATTGGAATTTCCGTGACAGGGGGTTACTCTGGGGCCAACGTCCTGACTTTC